Presented here are 3 T cell receptor beta chains from one specimen sequenced in a study of CD8 T cells in Susac syndrome. An input of about 0.5 to 1 ug of RNA was subjected to reverse transcription using random hexamers. MiXCR, run by TCRdb on the immunoSEQ multiplex PCR reads, gives a single entry per CDR3 protein. The sample shows 120,000 or so distinct CDR3 sequences, 90% to 95% of them seen only once. Sequenced input: CD4+ T cells from PBMCs. Receptors originate from a human donor in good health.

The chain is built from TRBV7-2 and TRBJ2-1; D is perhaps TRBD1 (6 bases). Germline V gene lookup returns CDR1 SGHTA and CDR2 FQGNSA. The V end was cut by 5 bases, the J end by 7 bases, with 21 bases between. CDR3 length: 16 residues. The CDR3 bases are TGTGCCAGCAGCAGACGGGCAGGGGCGGTAAGGAATGAGCAGTTCTTC. Its protein product is CASSRRAGAVRNEQFF.

The chain is built from TRBV5-1 and TRBJ2-1; the match to TRBD1 covers 7 bases. Germline V gene sequence: CDR1 SGHRS, CDR2 YFSETQ. The V and J ends lost 0 bases and 6 bases, in that order; junction bases with no gene match: 6. The CDR3 covers 15 residues. The CDR3 here is CASSLGQGNGNEQFF. The CDR3 DNA is TGCGCCAGCAGCTTGGGACAGGGAAACGGCAATGAGCAGTTCTTC.

The chain recombines TRBV27 with TRBJ2-1, with D possibly matching TRBD2 (6 bases). The CDR3 covers 16 residues. In germline, CDR1 is MNHEY, CDR2 SMNVEV (reference sequence). Trimming removed 5 bases from V and 0 bases from J, with 14 bases in between. The CDR3: CASSGTRESSYNEQFF. Here the CDR3 DNA reads TGTGCCAGCAGTGGAACCCGGGAGAGCTCCTACAATGAGCAGTTCTTC.